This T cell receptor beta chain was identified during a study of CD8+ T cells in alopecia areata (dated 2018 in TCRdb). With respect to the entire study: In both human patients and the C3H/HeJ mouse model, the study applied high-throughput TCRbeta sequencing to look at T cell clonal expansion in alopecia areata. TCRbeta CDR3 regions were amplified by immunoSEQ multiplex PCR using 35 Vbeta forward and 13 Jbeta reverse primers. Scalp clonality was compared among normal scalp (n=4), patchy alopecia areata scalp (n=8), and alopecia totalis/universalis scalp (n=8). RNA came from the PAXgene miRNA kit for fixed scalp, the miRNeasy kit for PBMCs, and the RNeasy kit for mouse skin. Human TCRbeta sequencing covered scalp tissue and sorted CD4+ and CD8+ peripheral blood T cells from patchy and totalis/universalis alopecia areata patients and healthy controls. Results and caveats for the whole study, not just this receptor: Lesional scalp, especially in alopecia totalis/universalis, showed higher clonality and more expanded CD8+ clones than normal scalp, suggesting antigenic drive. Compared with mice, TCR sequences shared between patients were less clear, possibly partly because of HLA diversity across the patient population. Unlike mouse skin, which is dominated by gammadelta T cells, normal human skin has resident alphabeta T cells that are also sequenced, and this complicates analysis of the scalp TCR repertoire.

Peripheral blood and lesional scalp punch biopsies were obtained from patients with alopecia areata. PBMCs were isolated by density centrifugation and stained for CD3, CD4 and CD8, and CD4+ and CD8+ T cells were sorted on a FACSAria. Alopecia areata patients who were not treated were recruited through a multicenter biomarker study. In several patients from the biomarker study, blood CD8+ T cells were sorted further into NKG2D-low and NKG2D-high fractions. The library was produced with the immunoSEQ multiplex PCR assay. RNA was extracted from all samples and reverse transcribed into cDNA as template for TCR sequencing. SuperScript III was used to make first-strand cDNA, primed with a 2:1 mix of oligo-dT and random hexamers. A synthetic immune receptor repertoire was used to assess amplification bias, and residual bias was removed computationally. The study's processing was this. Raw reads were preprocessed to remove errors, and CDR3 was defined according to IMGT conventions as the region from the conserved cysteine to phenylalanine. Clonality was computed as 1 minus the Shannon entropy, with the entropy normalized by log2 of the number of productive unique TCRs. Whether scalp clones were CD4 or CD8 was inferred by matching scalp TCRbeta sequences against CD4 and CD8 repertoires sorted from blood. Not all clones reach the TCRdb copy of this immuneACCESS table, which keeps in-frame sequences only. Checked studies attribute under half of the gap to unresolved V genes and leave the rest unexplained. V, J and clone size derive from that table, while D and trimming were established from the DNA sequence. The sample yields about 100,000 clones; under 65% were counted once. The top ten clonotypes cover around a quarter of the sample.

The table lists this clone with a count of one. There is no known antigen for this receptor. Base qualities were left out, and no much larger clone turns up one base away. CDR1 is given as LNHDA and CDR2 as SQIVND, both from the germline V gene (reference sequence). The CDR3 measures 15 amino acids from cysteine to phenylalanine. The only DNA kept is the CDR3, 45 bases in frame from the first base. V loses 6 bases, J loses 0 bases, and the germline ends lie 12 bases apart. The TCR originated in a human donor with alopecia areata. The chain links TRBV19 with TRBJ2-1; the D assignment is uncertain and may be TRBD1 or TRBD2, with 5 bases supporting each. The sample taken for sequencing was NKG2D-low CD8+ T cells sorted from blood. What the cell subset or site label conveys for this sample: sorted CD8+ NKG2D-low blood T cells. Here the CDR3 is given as CASSPGLSSYNEQFF. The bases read TGTGCCAGTAGCCCGGGGCTGAGCTCCTACAATGAGCAGTTCTTC.